Reported below is one T cell receptor beta chain. The V gene's germline CDR1 is KGHSH and CDR2 LQKENI. The CDR3 totals 18 residues. V was clipped by 3 bases and J by 7 bases; unmatched bases: 17. This entry is derived from a study of blood T cell repertoires in COVID-19. Measured with immunoSEQ multiplex PCR; TCRdb has only the in-frame clones, and not every one. Of 200,000 to 250,000 clones listed, around nine tenths are singletons. The source of this sequence is a woman between 18 and 29 years old who had recovered from COVID-19. This sequence joins TRBV18 and TRBJ1-2; 10 bases agree with TRBD1. The sequenced material came from peripheral blood. CDR3 loop: CASSPLFLDRGYDGGYTF. Written as DNA, the CDR3 is TGTGCCAGCTCACCCCTTTTTTTGGACAGGGGGTATGACGGTGGCTACACCTTC. The variable domain in full, with the rest retrieved from reference TRBV18 and TRBJ1-2, is NAGVMQNPRHLVRRRGQEARLRCSPMKGHSHVYWYRQLPEEGLKFMVYLQKENIIDESGMPKERFSAEFPKEGPSILRIQQVVRGDSAAYFCASSPLFLDRGYDGGYTFGSGTRLTVV.